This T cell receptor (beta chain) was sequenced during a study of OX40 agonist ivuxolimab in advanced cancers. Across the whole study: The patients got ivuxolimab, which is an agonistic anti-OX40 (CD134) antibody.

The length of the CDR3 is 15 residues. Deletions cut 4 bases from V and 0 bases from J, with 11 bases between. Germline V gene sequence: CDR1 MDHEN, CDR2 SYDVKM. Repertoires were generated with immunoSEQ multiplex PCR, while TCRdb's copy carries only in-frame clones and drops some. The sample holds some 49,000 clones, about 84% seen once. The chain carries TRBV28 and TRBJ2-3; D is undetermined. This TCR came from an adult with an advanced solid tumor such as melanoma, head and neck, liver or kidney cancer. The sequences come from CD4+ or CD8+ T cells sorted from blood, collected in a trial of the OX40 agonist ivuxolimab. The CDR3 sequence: CASSSLADSTDTQYF. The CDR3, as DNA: TGTGCCAGCAGTTCCCTCGCCGACAGCACAGATACGCAGTATTTT. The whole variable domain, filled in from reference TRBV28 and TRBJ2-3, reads DVKVTQSSRYLVKRTGEKVFLECVQDMDHENMFWYRQDPGLGLRLIYFSYDVKMKEKGDIPEGYSVSREKKERFSLILESASTNQTSMYLCASSSLADSTDTQYFGPGTRLTVL.